The clone carrying this T cell receptor beta chain was recorded only once. The sample is drawn from a study of CD8+ T cells in alopecia areata. The CDR3 consists of 11 residues. V was pared by 5 bases and J by 6 bases, with 7 bases between. Germline CDR1 reads ENHRY; CDR2 reads SYGVKD. Treatment described: oral pan-JAK inhibitor, 5-10 mg twice daily. RNA was isolated and reverse transcribed to cDNA, the sequencing template. The table came from immunoSEQ multiplex PCR; TCRdb's copy has only in-frame clones and leaves some out. The data hold 150,000 to 200,000 clones, with more than 55% observed a single time.

The sequencing used CD4+ T cells sorted from blood, collected between weeks 47 and 50, from a patient treated with tofacitinib. This rearrangement joins TRBV10-3 to TRBJ1-2; D may be TRBD1 (5 bases). The source is a human donor with alopecia areata. The CDR3 region is CAISTGNGYTF. For the CDR3, the DNA is TGTGCCATCAGTACAGGCAATGGCTACACCTTC.